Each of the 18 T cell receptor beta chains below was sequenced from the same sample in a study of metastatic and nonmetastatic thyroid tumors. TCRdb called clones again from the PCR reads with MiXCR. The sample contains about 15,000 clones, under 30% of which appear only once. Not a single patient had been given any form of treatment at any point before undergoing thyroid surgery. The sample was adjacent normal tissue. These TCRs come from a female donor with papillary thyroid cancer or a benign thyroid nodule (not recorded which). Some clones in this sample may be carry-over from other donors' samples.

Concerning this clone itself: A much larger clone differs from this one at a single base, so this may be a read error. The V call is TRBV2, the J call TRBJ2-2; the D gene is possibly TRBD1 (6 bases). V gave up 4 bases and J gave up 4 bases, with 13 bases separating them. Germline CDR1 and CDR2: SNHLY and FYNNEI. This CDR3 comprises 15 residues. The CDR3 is CASSVIQGTTGELFF. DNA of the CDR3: TGTGCCAGCAGTGTTATACAGGGCACCACCGGGGAGCTGTTTTTT.

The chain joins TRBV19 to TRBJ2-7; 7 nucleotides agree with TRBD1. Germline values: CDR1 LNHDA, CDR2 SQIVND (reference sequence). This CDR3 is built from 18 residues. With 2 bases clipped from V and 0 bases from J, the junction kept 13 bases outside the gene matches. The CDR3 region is CASSIRISSWDSSYEQYF. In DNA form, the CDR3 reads TGTGCCAGTAGTATAAGGATTTCCAGTTGGGACAGCTCCTACGAGCAGTACTTC.

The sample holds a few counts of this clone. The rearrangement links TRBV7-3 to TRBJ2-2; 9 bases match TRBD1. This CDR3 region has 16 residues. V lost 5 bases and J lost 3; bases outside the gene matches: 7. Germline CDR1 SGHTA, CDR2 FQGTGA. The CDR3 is CASSPTGGAYTGELFF. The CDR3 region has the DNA TGTGCCAGCAGCCCAACAGGGGGCGCTTACACCGGGGAGCTGTTTTTT.

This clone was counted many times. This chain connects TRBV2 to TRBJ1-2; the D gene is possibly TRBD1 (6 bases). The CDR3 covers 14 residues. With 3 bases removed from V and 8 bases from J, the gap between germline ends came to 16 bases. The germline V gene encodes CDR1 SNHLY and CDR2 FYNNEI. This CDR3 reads CASSDSTGPQGYTF. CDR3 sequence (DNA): TGTGCCAGCAGTGACTCGACAGGACCTCAGGGCTACACCTTC.

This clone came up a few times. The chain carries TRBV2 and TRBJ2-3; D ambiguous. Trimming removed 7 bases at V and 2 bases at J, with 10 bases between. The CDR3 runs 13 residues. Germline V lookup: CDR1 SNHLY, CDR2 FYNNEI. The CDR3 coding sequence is TGTGCCAGCAAAACCAGACCCACAGATACGCAGTATTTT. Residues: CASKTRPTDTQYF.

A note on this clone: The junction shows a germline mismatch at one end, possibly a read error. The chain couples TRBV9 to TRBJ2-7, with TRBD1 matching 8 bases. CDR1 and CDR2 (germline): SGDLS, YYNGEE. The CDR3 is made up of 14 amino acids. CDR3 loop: CARSVGQGGYEQYF. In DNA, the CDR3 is TGCGCCAGAAGCGTAGGACAGGGAGGCTACGAGCAGTACTTC.

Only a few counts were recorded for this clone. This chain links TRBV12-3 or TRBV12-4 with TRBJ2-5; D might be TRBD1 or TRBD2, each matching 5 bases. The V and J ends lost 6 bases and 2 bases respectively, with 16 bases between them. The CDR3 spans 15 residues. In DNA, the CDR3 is TGTGCCAGCAGCCCCCGGGACCAAATTCAAGAGACCCAGTACTTC. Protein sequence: CASSPRDQIQETQYF.

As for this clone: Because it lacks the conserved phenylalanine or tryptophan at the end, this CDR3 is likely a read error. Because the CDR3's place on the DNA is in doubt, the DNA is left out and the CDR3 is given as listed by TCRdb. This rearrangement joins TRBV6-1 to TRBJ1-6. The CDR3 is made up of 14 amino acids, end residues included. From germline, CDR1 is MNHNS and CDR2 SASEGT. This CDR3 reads CASRDGGKTSPLRY.

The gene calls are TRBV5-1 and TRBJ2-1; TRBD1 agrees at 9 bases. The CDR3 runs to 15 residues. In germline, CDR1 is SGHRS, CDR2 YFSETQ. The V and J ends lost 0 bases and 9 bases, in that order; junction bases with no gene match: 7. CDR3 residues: CASSLATGGIGEQFF. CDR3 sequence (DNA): TGCGCCAGCAGCTTGGCCACAGGGGGCATCGGTGAGCAGTTCTTC.

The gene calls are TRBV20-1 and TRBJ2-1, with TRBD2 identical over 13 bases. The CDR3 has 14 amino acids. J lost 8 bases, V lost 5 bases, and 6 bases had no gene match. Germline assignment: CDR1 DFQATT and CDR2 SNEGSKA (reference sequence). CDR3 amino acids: CSARTSGSIDEQFF. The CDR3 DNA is TGCAGTGCTCGGACTAGCGGGAGTATTGATGAGCAGTTCTTC.

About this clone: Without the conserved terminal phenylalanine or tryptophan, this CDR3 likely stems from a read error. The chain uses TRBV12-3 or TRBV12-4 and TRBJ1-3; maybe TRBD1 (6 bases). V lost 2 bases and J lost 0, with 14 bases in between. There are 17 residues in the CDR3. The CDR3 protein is CASSLHRGPSSGNTIYI. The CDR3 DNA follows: TGTGCCAGCAGTTTACATCGGGGGCCTAGCTCTGGAAACACCATATATATT.

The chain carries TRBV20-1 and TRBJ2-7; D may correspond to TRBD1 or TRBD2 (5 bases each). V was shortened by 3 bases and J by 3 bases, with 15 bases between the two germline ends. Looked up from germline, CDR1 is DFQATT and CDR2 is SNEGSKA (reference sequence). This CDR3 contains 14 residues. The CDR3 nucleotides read TGCAGTGCTAGGGGGGACGGAGATTTCTACGAGCAGTACTTC. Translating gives CSARGDGDFYEQYF.

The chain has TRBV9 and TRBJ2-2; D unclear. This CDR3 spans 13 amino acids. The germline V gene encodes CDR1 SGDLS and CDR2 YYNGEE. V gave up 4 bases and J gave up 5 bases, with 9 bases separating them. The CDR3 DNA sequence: TGTGCCAGCAGCCTAGACCTGACCGGGGAGCTGTTTTTT. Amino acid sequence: CASSLDLTGELFF. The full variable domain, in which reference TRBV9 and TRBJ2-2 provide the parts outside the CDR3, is DSGVTQTPKHLITATGQRVTLRCSPRSGDLSVYWYQQSLDQGLQFLIQYYNGEERAKGNILERFSAQQFPDLHSELNLSSLELGDSALYFCASSLDLTGELFFGEGSRLTVL.

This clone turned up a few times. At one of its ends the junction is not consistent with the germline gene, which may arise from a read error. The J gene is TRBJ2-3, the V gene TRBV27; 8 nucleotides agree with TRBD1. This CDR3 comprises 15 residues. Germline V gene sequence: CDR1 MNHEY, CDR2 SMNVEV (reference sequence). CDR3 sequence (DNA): TGTGCCAGCTGTTTCAGGGGGCTGGGATCAGATACGCAGTATTTT. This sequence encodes CASCFRGLGSDTQYF.

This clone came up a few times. DNA for the CDR3: TGTGCCAGCAGTTTTAGCGGGAGGGCCCTGAAGACCCAGTACTTC. The encoded protein is CASSFSGRALKTQYF. The J gene is TRBJ2-5, the V gene TRBV27; TRBD2 matches 11 bases. The CDR3 has 15 amino acids. Germline V gene sequence: CDR1 MNHEY, CDR2 SMNVEV (reference sequence). Unmatched junction bases numbered 6, after V lost 3 bases and J lost 6 bases.

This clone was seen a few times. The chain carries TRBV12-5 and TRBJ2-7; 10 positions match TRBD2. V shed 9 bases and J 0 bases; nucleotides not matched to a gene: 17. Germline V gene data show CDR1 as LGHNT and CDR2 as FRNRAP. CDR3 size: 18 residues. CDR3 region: CASAPGGEREGGSYEQYF. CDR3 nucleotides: TGTGCTAGCGCACCGGGAGGGGAGCGGGAGGGTGGCTCCTACGAGCAGTACTTC.

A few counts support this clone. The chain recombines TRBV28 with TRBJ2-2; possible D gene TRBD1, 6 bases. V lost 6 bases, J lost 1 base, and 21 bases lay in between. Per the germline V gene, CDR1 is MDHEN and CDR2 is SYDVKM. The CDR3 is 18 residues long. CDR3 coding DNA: TGTGCCAGCAGACCCATCAAAATGGACAGAGGGAACACCGGGGAGCTGTTTTTT. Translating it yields CASRPIKMDRGNTGELFF.

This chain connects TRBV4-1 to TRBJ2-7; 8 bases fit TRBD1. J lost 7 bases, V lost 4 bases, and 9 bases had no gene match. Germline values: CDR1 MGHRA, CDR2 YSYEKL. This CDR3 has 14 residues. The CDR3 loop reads CASSPTTGVCEQYF. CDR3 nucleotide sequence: TGCGCCAGCAGCCCTACGACAGGGGTGTGTGAGCAGTACTTC.